One T cell receptor beta chain is described in this entry. This CDR3 region has 15 residues. Germline-derived CDR1 and CDR2 are MNHNY and SVGAGI (reference sequence). The J segment lost 5 bases and the V segment lost 4 bases, leaving 10 bases of the junction unmatched. The data were taken from a study of T cell changes during pregnancy in multiple sclerosis. TCRdb keeps only in-frame clones here, not all; method: immunoSEQ multiplex PCR. This repertoire shows 70,000 to 80,000 clones, around 94% found once; its top ten account for around 0.6%. The clonotype was recovered from a female donor with multiple sclerosis, enrolled in a pregnancy study. The sequencing here drew on peripheral blood, taken in the third trimester of pregnancy. The chain carries TRBV6-6 and TRBJ2-5, with 7 bases identical to TRBD2. The CDR3: CASSSGGGFGETQYF. Here the CDR3 DNA reads TGTGCCAGCAGTTCTGGGGGGGGGTTTGGGGAGACCCAGTACTTC.